This TCR beta chain derives from a study of T cells after yellow fever vaccination. Study conclusions and caveats: A limited proportion of clonotypes was detected within both the CD4 and CD8 compartments.

This CDR3 has 14 amino acids. The germline V and J ends were trimmed by 6 bases and 0 bases, with 14 bases remaining between them. Germline CDR1 is DFQATT and CDR2 is SNEGSKA (reference sequence). TCRdb analysed the 5' RACE reads with MiXCR anew, one entry per CDR3 protein. The sample lists just under 600,000 distinct CDR3 sequences, roughly 13% occurring once. This clonotype has just a few counts. The antigen remains unidentified. The rearrangement uses TRBV20-1 and TRBJ1-1; D unclear. Sequenced material: PBMCs, taken on the day of the yellow fever booster vaccination. The receptor's source is a man aged 30 to 39 who received the YFV17D yellow fever vaccine. As DNA, the CDR3 is TGCAGTGCCCAGGAGGGCTTAATGAACACTGAAGCTTTCTTT. This translates into CSAQEGLMNTEAFF.